This TCR beta chain was identified during a study of early T cells in non-severe SARS-CoV-2 infection. Study overall: With bulk RNA from unsorted whole blood as input, sequencing yielded unpaired chains.

Study observations and caveats: There was a bias toward anti-spike CD8 responses in VDJdb matching, which missed private and CD4 specificities.

Attached unique molecular identifiers marked individual cDNA molecules. TCRdb redid the calling of the 5' RACE reads with MiXCR, one entry per CDR3 protein. The sample shows some 77,000 distinct CDR3 sequences, roughly 12% of them seen only once. Trimming left V 2 bases short and J 5 bases short, with 15 bases between. This CDR3 is 15 amino acids long. Germline V gene lookup returns CDR1 SGHAT and CDR2 FQNNGV. There are a few counts of this clonotype. The antigen remains undetermined. Sequences were obtained from whole blood. The TCR originated in an adult who was a healthcare worker with PCR-confirmed SARS-CoV-2 infection or an uninfected control (not recorded which). This chain links TRBV11-2 with TRBJ2-5; D possibly corresponds to TRBD1 (7 bases). CDR3 residues: CASSLTAGGRETQYF. The CDR3 region has the DNA TGTGCCAGCAGCTTAACGGCAGGGGGGCGCGAGACCCAGTACTTC. The whole variable domain, remainder taken from reference TRBV11-2 and TRBJ2-5, is EAGVAQSPRYKIIEKRQSVAFWCNPISGHATLYWYQQILGQGPKLLIQFQNNGVVDDSQLPKDRFSAERLKGVDSTLKIQPAKLEDSAVYLCASSLTAGGRETQYFGPGTRLLVL.